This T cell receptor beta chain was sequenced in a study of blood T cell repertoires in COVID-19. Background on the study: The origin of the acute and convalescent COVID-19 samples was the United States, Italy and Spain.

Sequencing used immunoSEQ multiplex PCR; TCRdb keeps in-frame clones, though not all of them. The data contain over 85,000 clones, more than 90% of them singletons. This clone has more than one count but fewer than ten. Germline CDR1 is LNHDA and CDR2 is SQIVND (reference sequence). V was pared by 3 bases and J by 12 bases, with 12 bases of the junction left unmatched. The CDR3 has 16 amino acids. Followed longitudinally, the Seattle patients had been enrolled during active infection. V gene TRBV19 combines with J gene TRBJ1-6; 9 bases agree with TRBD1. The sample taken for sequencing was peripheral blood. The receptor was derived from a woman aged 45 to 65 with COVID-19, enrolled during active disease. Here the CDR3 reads CASSIGTGFREGPLHF. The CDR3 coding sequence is TGTGCCAGTAGTATTGGGACAGGGTTTCGAGAGGGACCCCTCCACTTT.